This TCR beta chain was recorded in a study of blood T cell repertoires in COVID-19. About the study: The United States, Italy and Spain were the sources of the acute and convalescent COVID-19 samples. PBMCs, B-cell-depleted T cells, or T cells provided the cDNA or gDNA that made up the material.

Authors' processing steps: Nucleated cell counts were estimated from reference gene primer amplification. Assay: immunoSEQ multiplex PCR; the TCRdb copy retains only in-frame clones and omits some. That table is the source of V, J and clone size, and D and trimming were worked out from the DNA. The sample includes under 200,000 clones, 65% to 85% of them seen just once. CDR1 and CDR2 from the germline V gene are MNHEY and SMNVEV (reference sequence). The junction had 6 bases not matched to a gene; V was cut back by 4 bases and J by 5 bases. CDR3 size: 15 residues. The chain recombines TRBV27 with TRBJ2-5; 11 bases are a match to TRBD1. The clonotype originates from a woman older than 75 with active or convalescent COVID-19. Source material: peripheral blood. The CDR3 bases are TGTGCCAGCAGTTCAGGACAGGGGGCCTACGAGACCCAGTACTTC. Amino acids: CASSSGQGAYETQYF.